This TCR beta chain originates from a study of beta chain features in type 1 diabetes. Study observations and caveats: Individuals with type 1 diabetes displayed fewer insertions and more deletions at VDJ junctions. Whatever favoring of shorter templates PCR might show would apply equally to patients and controls.

TCRB transcripts that were expressed got sequenced, as all of the isolated RNA had been reverse transcribed. TCRdb's table, derived via immunoSEQ multiplex PCR, lists solely in-frame clones and lacks some. Of 110,000 to 150,000 clones listed, 7% to 10% were seen once; the top ten hold 0.6% to 0.8%. This clone was found a few times. Its antigen is unknown. Sorting that relied on CD45RO/CCR7/CD25/CD127/CD95/CD27 yielded CD4+ naive, central memory, regulatory and stem cell-like memory cells. Purity above 95% was achieved in all sorted populations. The CDR3 is made up of 16 amino acids. From germline, CDR1 is LGHNA and CDR2 YSLEER. J gave up 5 bases and V 2 bases, and 7 bases lay outside the gene matches.

The TCR comes from a man between 18 and 35 years old in good health. Sequencing was done on a sample of central memory CD4+ T cells from blood. The J gene is TRBJ1-5, the V gene TRBV4-3; 9 bases line up with TRBD1. CDR3 amino acids: CASSQRPGQGDQPQHF. For the CDR3, the DNA is TGCGCCAGCAGCCAACGGCCGGGACAGGGCGATCAGCCCCAGCATTTT.